Here is one T cell receptor (beta chain) with its context. Its target is unknown. CDR3 size: 14 residues. Germline V gene sequence: CDR1 LNHDA, CDR2 SQIVND (reference sequence). Losses at the gene ends were 9 bases for V and 0 bases for J; bases not matched to a gene: 1. This entry is derived from a study of CD8+ T cells in alopecia areata. Study findings and constraints: Scalp sequencing also captures normal skin's resident alphabeta T cells.

cDNA reverse transcribed from extracted RNA served as the sequencing template. Generated by immunoSEQ multiplex PCR, the TCRdb table keeps only in-frame clones and is missing some. The data show 200,000 or so clones, 50% to 70% seen once. The V call is TRBV19, the J call TRBJ2-1; TRBD2 matches 11 bases. The TCR sequence derives from a human donor with alopecia areata. Material: CD4+ T cells sorted from blood, obtained at week 0. The CDR3 protein is CASTSGSSYNEQFF. The CDR3 DNA reads TGTGCCAGCACTAGCGGGAGCTCCTACAATGAGCAGTTCTTC.